This TCR beta chain comes out of a study of blood T cells in healthy people across ages. Study-level findings and limits: PBMC samples, being unsorted, prevented any conclusive comparison of naive and antigen-experienced cells.

Healthy Caucasians from Russia aged about 6 to 90 served as donors. This CDR3 comprises 12 residues. Trimming took off 4 bases at V and 11 bases at J, with 14 bases between the two ends. This clonotype was seen only a few times. The antigen is undetermined. Alongside a J-beta primer mix, a sample-barcoded 5' primer served in a second PCR lasting about 7 to 12 cycles. TCRdb reprocessed the 5' RACE reads via MiXCR and lists one record per CDR3 protein. The sample records fewer than 1,200,000 distinct CDR3 sequences, under 30% being singletons. These sequences were also reported in another study, on T cells of mothers and their children. That paper adds: Per mother, over 9.5 million TCR beta CDR3 reads were obtained; per child, roughly 2.8 million.

Sample: blood. This clonotype originated in a girl aged 2 to 9 in good health. V and J are TRBV12-3 or TRBV12-4 and TRBJ1-2; D is perhaps TRBD1 (6 bases). The CDR3 sequence is CASSSRGPGYTF. The DNA for the CDR3 is TGTGCCAGCAGTTCCAGGGGACCGGGATACACCTTC.